The 31 T cell receptor beta chains below all came from one sample that was sequenced in a study of vaccination effects on CD4 cells after COVID-19. Antigen specificity for these receptors is unknown. Antigen-specific CD4+ T cell clonotypes were called by their expansion after viral peptide-pool culture in ViraFEST. With about ten days of culture completed, CD4+ T cells were isolated. Participants got two doses of BNT162b2 or mRNA-1273 vaccine. Clones were read by immunoSEQ multiplex PCR, and TCRdb kept only the in-frame ones, dropping some. Of more than 40,000 clones listed, about 74% were seen once; the top ten hold around 16%. This specimen consisted of CD4+ T cells from PBMCs cultured with HCoV-OC43 spike peptides, obtained after COVID-19 vaccination. Subset denoted: HCoV-OC43 spike overlapping peptide pool stimulation. These receptors were collected from a human donor who received a COVID-19 vaccine.

J is TRBJ2-3 and V is TRBV21-1; TRBD1 is taken as the D call from the table, unchecked against the DNA. TRBV21-1 is labeled a pseudogene. The CDR3 loop spans 16 amino acids. The CDR3 DNA is TGTGCCAGAAACTTACAGGGAGATTTTAACGCAGATACGCAGTATTTT. This translates into CARNLQGDFNADTQYF.

This chain uses TRBV6-5 with TRBJ1-2; 10 bases map to TRBD1. CDR1 is MNHEY, CDR2 SVGAGI, per germline. V shed 6 bases and J 5 bases; nucleotides not matched to a gene: 6. This CDR3 region has 14 residues. This CDR3 is CASRTGTGVYGYTF. The CDR3 region has the DNA TGTGCCAGCAGGACCGGGACAGGGGTATATGGCTACACCTTC.

This clone was counted a few times. The chain joins TRBV2 to TRBJ2-3; D gene ambiguous. The CDR3 is 13 amino acids. CDR1 SNHLY and CDR2 FYNNEI come from the germline V gene. Trimming took off 7 bases at V and 2 bases at J, with 10 bases between the two ends. The CDR3 bases are TGTGCCAGCACCGGAAGGTTCACAGATACGCAGTATTTT. Residues: CASTGRFTDTQYF.

The chain carries TRBV6-5 and TRBJ2-3, with a possible D match to TRBD2 (6 bases). This CDR3 spans 15 amino acids. Germline CDR1 MNHEY, CDR2 SVGAGI. The ends were cut back, 8 bases at V and 2 bases at J, with 17 bases in the middle. The CDR3 coding sequence is TGTGCCAGCTGGCGGAGCGGGTTGTCCACAGATACGCAGTATTTT. Protein product: CASWRSGLSTDTQYF.

Only a few counts were recorded for this clone. The chain joins TRBV10-1 to TRBJ2-7; D perhaps matches TRBD1 (6 bases). The CDR3 length is 14 residues. V was pared by 10 bases and J by 5 bases, with 21 bases between. Germline V gives CDR1 WNHNN, CDR2 SYGVQD (reference sequence). The CDR3 nucleotides read TGCGCCACGAATCGAGGGGGAATCAGCGACGAGCAGTACTTC. The encoded protein is CATNRGGISDEQYF.

This clone turned up a few times. The V gene is TRBV12-3 or TRBV12-4, the J gene TRBJ1-2, with 7 bases fitting TRBD1. J was trimmed by 8 bases and V by 4 bases; bases with no gene match: 7. This CDR3 has 13 residues. CDR3 protein: CASSSGQAGGYTF. The CDR3 nucleotides are TGTGCCAGCAGTTCCGGACAGGCGGGAGGCTACACCTTC.

This clone qualifies as large. The chain employs TRBV29-1 and TRBJ2-4; TRBD1 matches at 8 bases. The V and J ends lost 6 bases and 7 bases, in that order; junction bases with no gene match: 5. The length of the CDR3 is 12 residues. The germline V gene encodes CDR1 SQVTM and CDR2 ANQGSEA. The CDR3 reads CSVTTGENIQYF. DNA of the CDR3: TGCAGCGTGACGACAGGGGAGAACATTCAGTACTTC.

This clone is a singleton in its sample. The chain combines TRBV14 with TRBJ2-3; D gene unclear. The germline V gene has CDR1 SGHDN and CDR2 FVKESK. The CDR3 length is 14 residues. V lost 0 bases to trimming and J lost 5 bases, with 9 bases between them. The CDR3, as DNA: TGTGCCAGCAGCCAAGATTGGGTTGGAGATACGCAGTATTTT. Translated, it gives CASSQDWVGDTQYF.

The chain recombines TRBV30 with TRBJ1-1; D is unclear. Germline V gives CDR1 GTSNPN, CDR2 SVGIG (reference sequence). This CDR3 has 13 residues. Trimming took 3 bases from V and 2 from J, leaving 10 bases between them. The CDR3 loop reads CAWRASGNTEAFF. As DNA, the CDR3 is TGTGCCTGGAGAGCCTCAGGTAACACTGAAGCTTTCTTT.

J is TRBJ2-5 and V is TRBV7-7; 8 nucleotides match TRBD1. Germline V gene data show CDR1 as SSHAT and CDR2 as FNYEAQ (reference sequence). The CDR3 is 13 amino acids. The V gene end was trimmed by 7 bases and the J gene end by 5 bases; junction bases not matched to a gene: 6. The CDR3 region is CASTKRTGETQYF. CDR3 sequence (DNA): TGTGCCAGCACCAAACGGACAGGGGAGACCCAGTACTTC.

The chain recombines TRBV3-1 (or the pseudogene TRBV3-2) with TRBJ2-2; 10 bases fit TRBD2. The CDR3 is made up of 16 amino acids. The trim removed 3 bases at V and 7 bases at J, leaving 8 bases unmatched. Germline loops: CDR1 LGHDT, CDR2 YNNKEL (reference sequence). The CDR3 coding sequence is TGTGCCAGCAGCCATTCTCTTCTAGCGGGAGACGGGGAGCTGTTTTTT. The encoded protein is CASSHSLLAGDGELFF.

The chain has TRBV10-2 and TRBJ2-7; D unresolved. The CDR3 has 12 residues. Trimming stripped 6 bases from V and 1 base from J, with 7 bases between. CDR1 is WSHSY, CDR2 SAAADI, per germline. The CDR3 nucleotides read TGCGCCAGCAGCCGGTCGTCCTACGAGCAGTACTTC. Translation gives CASSRSSYEQYF.

The chain is built from TRBV7-9 and TRBJ2-2, with TRBD1 matching over 7 bases. This CDR3 is 17 amino acids long. V shed 4 bases, J shed 1 base, and the junction held 9 bases outside the gene matches. Germline assignment: CDR1 SEHNR and CDR2 FQNEAQ (reference sequence). CDR3 residues: CASSSPLQGRNTGELFF. CDR3 bases: TGTGCCAGCAGCTCACCTTTACAGGGGAGGAACACCGGGGAGCTGTTTTTT.

This clone was seen more than once but under ten times. The V call is TRBV19, the J call TRBJ1-5, with 9 bases fitting TRBD1. The CDR3 totals 17 residues. The V segment lost 4 bases and the J segment 0 bases; nucleotides outside the gene matches: 7. Germline V gene sequence: CDR1 LNHDA, CDR2 SQIVND (reference sequence). The CDR3 region has the DNA TGTGCCAGTAGTACGGCCCGGGACAGGGTTAGCAATCAGCCCCAGCATTTT. It is translated as CASSTARDRVSNQPQHF. Full variable domain (rest looked up from reference TRBV19 and TRBJ1-5): DGGITQSPKYLFRKEGQNVTLSCEQNLNHDAMYWYRQDPGQGLRLIYYSQIVNDFQKGDIAEGYSVSREKKESFPLTVTSAQKNPTAFYLCASSTARDRVSNQPQHFGDGTRLSIL.

In its sample, this clone was seen a few times. J is TRBJ2-1 and V is TRBV4-1; TRBD2 aligns across 7 bases. After removal of 4 bases from V and 7 bases from J, the junction contained 13 bases not matched to a gene. The CDR3 extends over 16 amino acids. Germline values: CDR1 MGHRA, CDR2 YSYEKL. DNA of the CDR3: TGCGCCAGCAGCCGTCCCGGGACTACCATTGGGAATGAGCAGTTCTTC. Translated: CASSRPGTTIGNEQFF.

V gene TRBV4-1 combines with J gene TRBJ2-3; a weak D match, TRBD2 (7 bases). V lost 0 bases, J lost 2 bases, and 15 bases lay in between. Germline CDR1 reads MGHRA; CDR2 reads YSYEKL. The CDR3 covers 17 residues. CDR3 residues: CASSQDGAGAATDTQYF. The DNA of the CDR3 is TGCGCCAGCAGCCAAGATGGGGCGGGGGCCGCCACAGATACGCAGTATTTT.

The chain employs TRBV6-6 and TRBJ2-2, with D possibly TRBD2 on 6 matching bases. The CDR3 is 15 residues long. Trimming took off 6 bases at V and 3 bases at J, with 14 bases between the two ends. Germline V gene lookup returns CDR1 MNHNY and CDR2 SVGAGI (reference sequence). The CDR3 nucleotides are TGTGCCAGCAGGCCTGCGGGGTTCGACACCGGGGAGCTGTTTTTT. Residues: CASRPAGFDTGELFF.

The chain carries TRBV18 and TRBJ1-1, with 7 bases identical to TRBD1. This CDR3 is built from 15 residues. V was pared by 6 bases and J by 1 base, with 8 bases of the junction left unmatched. From germline, CDR1 is KGHSH and CDR2 LQKENI. CDR3 nucleotide sequence: TGTGCCAGCTCCAGGGACAGCCCCCCGAACACTGAAGCTTTCTTT. Encoded protein: CASSRDSPPNTEAFF.

V gene TRBV7-9 combines with J gene TRBJ2-3; D not certain. V lost 7 bases and J lost 5, with 7 bases in between. CDR1 is SEHNR, CDR2 FQNEAQ, per germline (reference sequence). This CDR3 is 11 amino acids long. CDR3 sequence reads: CASTSKDTQYF. DNA of the CDR3: TGTGCCAGCACCAGTAAAGATACGCAGTATTTT.

The CDR3 sequence: CASRTWTTNYNEQFF. The CDR3 DNA sequence: TGTGCCAGCAGAACCTGGACCACCAACTACAATGAGCAGTTCTTC. The chain combines TRBV2 with TRBJ2-1, with D hard to call. This CDR3 comprises 15 residues. V was shortened by 6 bases and J by 3 bases, with 15 bases between the two germline ends. Per the germline V gene, CDR1 is SNHLY and CDR2 is FYNNEI.

The chain has TRBV24-1 and TRBJ2-2, with 9 bases identical to TRBD2. The CDR3 contains 16 residues. After removal of 1 base from V and 6 bases from J, the junction contained 5 bases not matched to a gene. CDR1 is KGHDR and CDR2 is SFDVKD in the germline V gene. CDR3 nucleotide sequence: TGTGCCACCAGTGATTTCGGCGGGGGGGCCGCCGGGGAGCTGTTTTTT. Its protein is CATSDFGGGAAGELFF.

The V gene is TRBV5-6, the J gene TRBJ2-7, with 8 bases aligning to TRBD2. This CDR3 has 15 residues. Germline-derived CDR1 and CDR2 are SGHDT and YYEEEE. J gave up 5 bases and V 0 bases, and 7 bases lay outside the gene matches. In nucleotides, the CDR3 is TGTGCCAGCAGCTTGGTAGGACGGGAGGGGGACGAGCAGTACTTC. Translation: CASSLVGREGDEQYF. Full variable domain (remainder filled in from reference TRBV5-6 and TRBJ2-7): DAGVTQSPTHLIKTRGQQVTLRCSPKSGHDTVSWYQQALGQGPQFIFQYYEEEERQRGNFPDRFSGHQFPNYSSELNVNALLLGDSALYLCASSLVGREGDEQYFGPGTRLTVT.

The CDR3 DNA reads TGTGCCAGCAGCACGAGACAGGGATCAGAAAACATTCAGTACTTC. It specifies CASSTRQGSENIQYF. V usage is TRBV21-1 and J usage is TRBJ2-4; the listed D gene, TRBD1, was not tested against the DNA. TRBV21-1 constitutes a pseudogene. The CDR3 consists of 15 residues.

The chain has TRBV25-1 and TRBJ1-1; D possibly corresponds to TRBD1 (5 bases). V lost 1 base to trimming and J lost 1 base, with 10 bases between them. This CDR3 is 15 amino acids long. CDR1 and CDR2 from the germline V gene are MGHDK and SYGVNS. The CDR3 bases are TGTGCCAGCAGTGAATCTAGGGGCTGGAACACTGAAGCTTTCTTT. Residues: CASSESRGWNTEAFF.

The CDR3 protein is CASSGQGSYNEQFF. CDR3 bases: TGTGCCAGCAGTGGACAGGGCTCCTACAATGAGCAGTTCTTC. This sequence joins TRBV27 and TRBJ2-1, with 8 bases lining up with TRBD1. CDR3 size: 14 residues. The germline V gene has CDR1 MNHEY and CDR2 SMNVEV (reference sequence). Losses at the gene ends were 5 bases for V and 0 bases for J; bases not matched to a gene: 0.

The rearrangement uses TRBV7-2 and TRBJ2-5; D assignment may be TRBD1 or TRBD2 (5 bases each). Germline-derived CDR1 and CDR2 are SGHTA and FQGNSA. V was trimmed by 2 bases and J by 7 bases, leaving 11 bases between them. This CDR3 region has 13 residues. The CDR3 DNA sequence: TGTGCCAGCAGCTTAATGGGACCGGGGACCCAGTACTTC. This encodes CASSLMGPGTQYF.

This chain connects TRBV4-1 to TRBJ1-4; weak D call: TRBD1 (5 bases). This CDR3 is 16 amino acids long. The ends were cut back, 0 bases at V and 11 bases at J, with 19 bases in the middle. In germline, CDR1 is MGHRA, CDR2 YSYEKL. The CDR3 DNA sequence: TGCGCCAGCAGCCAAGATGTAACGGGGGGTCCGGGCAAACTGTTTTTT. Residues: CASSQDVTGGPGKLFF.

This chain joins TRBV4-1 and TRBJ2-4; 7 bases map to TRBD2. Germline CDR1 MGHRA, CDR2 YSYEKL. The CDR3 sequence is 16 residues long. The V gene end was trimmed by 1 base and the J gene end by 5 bases; junction bases not matched to a gene: 8. In DNA form, the CDR3 reads TGCGCCAGCAGCCAAGGTCGACGGCTAGCGGAAAACATTCAGTACTTC. It codes for CASSQGRRLAENIQYF.

The J gene is TRBJ2-2, the V gene TRBV24-1; D ambiguous. This CDR3 contains 12 residues. V lost 11 bases to trimming and J lost 0 bases, with 6 bases between them. Germline CDR1 KGHDR, CDR2 SFDVKD. CDR3 in amino acids: CAIDPNTGELFF. The CDR3 DNA is TGTGCCATCGACCCGAACACCGGGGAGCTGTTTTTT.

The chain combines TRBV5-1 with TRBJ2-1; D gene uncertain. Deletions cut 0 bases from V and 1 base from J, with 8 bases between. The CDR3 contains 15 residues. The germline V gene has CDR1 SGHRS and CDR2 YFSETQ. CDR3 coding DNA: TGCGCCAGCAGCTTGGTACCGGGTTCCTACAATGAGCAGTTCTTC. This sequence encodes CASSLVPGSYNEQFF.

The rearrangement joins TRBV12-3 or TRBV12-4 to TRBJ1-5; no definite D call. The CDR3 has 13 amino acids. V was pared by 3 bases and J by 9 bases, with 12 bases between. The CDR3, as DNA: TGTGCCAGCAGTTTCCAGCCGTCGTCGCCCCAGCATTTT. Its translation is CASSFQPSSPQHF.